Below, 2 T cell receptor beta chains from the same sample are listed, as sequenced in a study of cytomegalovirus exposure and HLA in healthy donors. Use of 60 Vbeta and 13 Jbeta primers characterized the PCR. Assay: immunoSEQ multiplex PCR; the TCRdb copy retains only in-frame clones and omits some. Among some 79,000 clones, 55% to 65% were seen once, and the ten largest hold approximately 16%. The sequenced material came from PBMCs. Source of these receptors: a woman in her forties in good health and CMV-seropositive.

The rearrangement joins TRBV6-5 to TRBJ1-2; TRBD1 matches at 7 bases. V shed 9 bases and J 4 bases; nucleotides not matched to a gene: 8. This CDR3 comprises 13 residues. CDR1 is MNHEY and CDR2 is SVGAGI in the germline V gene. CDR3 loop: CASKSGTVYGYTF. The CDR3 DNA reads as TGTGCCAGTAAATCCGGGACAGTCTATGGCTACACCTTC.

The chain joins TRBV11-2 to TRBJ1-2; weak D call: TRBD1 (5 bases). This CDR3 spans 15 amino acids. Germline CDR1 SGHAT, CDR2 FQNNGV. Trimming removed 4 bases from V and 0 bases from J, with 12 bases in between. The CDR3 spells CASSSSRVANYGYTF. The CDR3 nucleotides read TGTGCCAGCAGCTCCTCCAGGGTAGCTAACTATGGCTACACCTTC.